This TCR beta chain was profiled in a study of T-cell reconstitution after alpha-beta-depleted transplantation in children. Study-wide findings and caveats: Newly produced T cells mostly provided counts and TCRbeta diversity after one year, as hyperexpanded clones declined. It was surviving recipient T cells and thymic progenitors that gave some patients high TCRbeta diversity at day 60. Alpha-beta T cells present about two months after transplant were reported to originate from several hundred expanded graft clones.

As it was prepared, the TCRbeta library received unique molecular identifiers. One entry per CDR3 protein results from TCRdb running MiXCR on the PCR reads. The data contain hundreds of thousands of distinct CDR3 sequences, approximately 12% of them singletons. V was pared by 4 bases and J by 1 base, with 7 bases between. The germline CDR1 and CDR2 sequences are SQVTM and ANQGSEA. This CDR3 has 12 residues. This clonotype has more than one count but fewer than ten. Its antigen is not known. The chain is built from TRBV29-1 and TRBJ1-1, with D hard to call. The receptor's source is a male patient under 18 who had a stem cell transplant for acute myeloid leukemia, so the T cells may come from the graft donor. The sequenced sample was PBMCs, mostly from graft donor cells, obtained 360 days after TCRalphabeta/CD19-depleted stem cell transplant. The CDR3 DNA follows: TGCAGCGTTGCGGGCACGAACACTGAAGCTTTCTTT. It is translated as CSVAGTNTEAFF.